This TCR beta chain was recovered during a study of blood T cells in healthy people across ages. A second PCR, run for roughly 7 to 11 cycles, used a sample-barcoded 5' primer plus a J-beta primer mix. TCRdb used MiXCR to reprocess the 5' RACE reads, holding one entry per CDR3 protein. The sample carries approximately 800,000 distinct CDR3 sequences, about 62% recorded once. This clonotype was obtained from a man aged 30 to 39 in good health. Sequenced material: blood.

The CDR3 spells CASRAGTGWNSPLHF. CDR3 nucleotides: TGTGCCAGCAGAGCCGGGACAGGGTGGAATTCACCCCTCCACTTT. The chain is built from TRBV12-3 or TRBV12-4 and TRBJ1-6, with 9 positions matching TRBD1. CDR3 length: 15 residues. Losses at the gene ends were 6 bases for V and 7 bases for J; bases not matched to a gene: 7.